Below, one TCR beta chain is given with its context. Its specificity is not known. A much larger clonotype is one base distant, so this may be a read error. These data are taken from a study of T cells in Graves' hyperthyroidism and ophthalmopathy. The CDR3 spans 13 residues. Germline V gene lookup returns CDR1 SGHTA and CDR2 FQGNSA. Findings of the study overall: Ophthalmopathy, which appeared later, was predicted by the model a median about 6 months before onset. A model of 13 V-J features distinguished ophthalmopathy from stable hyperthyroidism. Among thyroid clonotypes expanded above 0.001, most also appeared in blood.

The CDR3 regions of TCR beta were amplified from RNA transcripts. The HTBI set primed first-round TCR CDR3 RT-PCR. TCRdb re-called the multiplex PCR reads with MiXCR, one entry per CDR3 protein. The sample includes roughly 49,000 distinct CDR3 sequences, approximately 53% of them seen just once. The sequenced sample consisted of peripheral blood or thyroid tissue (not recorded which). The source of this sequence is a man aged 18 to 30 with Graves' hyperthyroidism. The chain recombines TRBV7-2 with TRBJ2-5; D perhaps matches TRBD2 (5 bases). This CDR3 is CASSFRGKESQYF. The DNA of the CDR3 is TGTGCCAGCAGCTTTCGAGGGAAAGAGAGCCAGTACTTC.